The table lists the clone carrying this T cell receptor (beta chain) with a few counts. Its target is unknown. Per donor, one heparinised blood draw averaged roughly 120 mL. Purity above 95% was achieved in all sorted populations. The junction had 7 bases not matched to a gene; V was cut back by 6 bases and J by 1 base. Germline values: CDR1 KGHSH, CDR2 LQKENI. This CDR3 region has 16 residues. Investigators reverse transcribed all isolated RNA, so they sequenced expressed TCRB transcripts. Libraries were prepared by immunoSEQ multiplex PCR; TCRdb keeps only in-frame clonotypes and omits some of them. The sample has 620,000 or so clones; roughly a sixth are singletons. The data are from a study of beta chain features in type 1 diabetes. The study's findings and limits: A greater similarity of naive, central memory and Treg TCRB repertoires was seen among patients than among healthy donors. Equally in patients and controls, shorter templates might have been favored by PCR.

The chain employs TRBV18 and TRBJ1-1, with TRBD1 matching 11 bases. Sequenced input: naive CD4+ T cells from blood. This clonotype was sampled from a man aged 18 to 35 in good health. Here the CDR3 DNA reads TGTGCCAGCTCCCCCGGGACAGGGGGTACGAACACTGAAGCTTTCTTT. It is translated as CASSPGTGGTNTEAFF.